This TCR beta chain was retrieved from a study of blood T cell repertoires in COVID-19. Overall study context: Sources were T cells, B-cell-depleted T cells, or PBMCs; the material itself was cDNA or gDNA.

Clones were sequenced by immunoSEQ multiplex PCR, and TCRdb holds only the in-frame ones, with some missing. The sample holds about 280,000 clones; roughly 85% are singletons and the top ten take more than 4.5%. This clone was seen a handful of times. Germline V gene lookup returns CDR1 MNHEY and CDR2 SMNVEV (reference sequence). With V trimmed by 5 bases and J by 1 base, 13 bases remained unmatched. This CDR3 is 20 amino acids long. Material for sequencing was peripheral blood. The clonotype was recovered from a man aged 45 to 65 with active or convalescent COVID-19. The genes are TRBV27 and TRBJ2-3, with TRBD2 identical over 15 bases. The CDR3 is CASSPRTSGRVTLRTDTQYF. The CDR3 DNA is TGTGCCAGCAGTCCTCGGACTAGCGGGAGGGTTACCCTACGCACAGATACGCAGTATTTT.